This T cell receptor beta chain appears in the sequencing data of a study of spatial heterogeneity in lung cancer. The time point: sample taken at primary tumor resection. The authors sequenced whole RNA from tumor, nontumor lung or frozen PBMC without sorting. At least ten counts were recorded for this clonotype. Its antigen remains unknown. Via MiXCR, TCRdb re-called the 5' RACE reads, giving one row per CDR3 protein. There are some 83,000 distinct CDR3 sequences in the sample; under 8.5% occur only once, and 6.8% lies in the top ten. General study findings and limits: Detection of ubiquitous tumor TCRs in blood was higher at resection than follow-up.

The V and J ends lost 8 bases and 1 base respectively, with 18 bases between them. The CDR3 consists of 15 residues. In germline, CDR1 is SQVTM, CDR2 ANQGSEA. The chain combines TRBV29-1 with TRBJ2-1, with D perhaps given as TRBD1 or TRBD2 (5 bases each). This TCR was sampled from a male donor with early-stage non-small cell lung cancer. This sample comprised PBMCs, obtained at surgery. CDR3 region: CSHPGRGWSYNEQFF. DNA of the CDR3: TGCAGCCACCCGGGAAGGGGATGGTCCTACAATGAGCAGTTCTTC.